This TCR beta chain was profiled in a study of blood T cell repertoires in COVID-19. Study information: The origin of the acute and convalescent COVID-19 samples was the United States, Italy and Spain. PBMCs, B-cell-depleted T cells, or T cells were the source of the cDNA or gDNA that made up the material.

A few counts support this clone. V shed 3 bases and J shed 4 bases, with 13 bases lying between them. CDR1 is SGDLS and CDR2 is YYNGEE in the germline V gene. This CDR3 is built from 15 residues. The repertoire was sequenced with immunoSEQ multiplex PCR; TCRdb's copy has only in-frame clones and lacks some. The table shows tens of thousands of clones, with more than 75% occurring only once. Sequences were obtained from peripheral blood. The clonotype was recovered from a woman aged 80 or over with acute or convalescent COVID-19. This chain uses TRBV9 with TRBJ1-4; a possible D gene is TRBD1 (6 bases). The CDR3 DNA sequence: TGTGCCAGCAGCGGCTTCGACAGGATTAATGAAAAACTGTTTTTT. Translation: CASSGFDRINEKLFF.